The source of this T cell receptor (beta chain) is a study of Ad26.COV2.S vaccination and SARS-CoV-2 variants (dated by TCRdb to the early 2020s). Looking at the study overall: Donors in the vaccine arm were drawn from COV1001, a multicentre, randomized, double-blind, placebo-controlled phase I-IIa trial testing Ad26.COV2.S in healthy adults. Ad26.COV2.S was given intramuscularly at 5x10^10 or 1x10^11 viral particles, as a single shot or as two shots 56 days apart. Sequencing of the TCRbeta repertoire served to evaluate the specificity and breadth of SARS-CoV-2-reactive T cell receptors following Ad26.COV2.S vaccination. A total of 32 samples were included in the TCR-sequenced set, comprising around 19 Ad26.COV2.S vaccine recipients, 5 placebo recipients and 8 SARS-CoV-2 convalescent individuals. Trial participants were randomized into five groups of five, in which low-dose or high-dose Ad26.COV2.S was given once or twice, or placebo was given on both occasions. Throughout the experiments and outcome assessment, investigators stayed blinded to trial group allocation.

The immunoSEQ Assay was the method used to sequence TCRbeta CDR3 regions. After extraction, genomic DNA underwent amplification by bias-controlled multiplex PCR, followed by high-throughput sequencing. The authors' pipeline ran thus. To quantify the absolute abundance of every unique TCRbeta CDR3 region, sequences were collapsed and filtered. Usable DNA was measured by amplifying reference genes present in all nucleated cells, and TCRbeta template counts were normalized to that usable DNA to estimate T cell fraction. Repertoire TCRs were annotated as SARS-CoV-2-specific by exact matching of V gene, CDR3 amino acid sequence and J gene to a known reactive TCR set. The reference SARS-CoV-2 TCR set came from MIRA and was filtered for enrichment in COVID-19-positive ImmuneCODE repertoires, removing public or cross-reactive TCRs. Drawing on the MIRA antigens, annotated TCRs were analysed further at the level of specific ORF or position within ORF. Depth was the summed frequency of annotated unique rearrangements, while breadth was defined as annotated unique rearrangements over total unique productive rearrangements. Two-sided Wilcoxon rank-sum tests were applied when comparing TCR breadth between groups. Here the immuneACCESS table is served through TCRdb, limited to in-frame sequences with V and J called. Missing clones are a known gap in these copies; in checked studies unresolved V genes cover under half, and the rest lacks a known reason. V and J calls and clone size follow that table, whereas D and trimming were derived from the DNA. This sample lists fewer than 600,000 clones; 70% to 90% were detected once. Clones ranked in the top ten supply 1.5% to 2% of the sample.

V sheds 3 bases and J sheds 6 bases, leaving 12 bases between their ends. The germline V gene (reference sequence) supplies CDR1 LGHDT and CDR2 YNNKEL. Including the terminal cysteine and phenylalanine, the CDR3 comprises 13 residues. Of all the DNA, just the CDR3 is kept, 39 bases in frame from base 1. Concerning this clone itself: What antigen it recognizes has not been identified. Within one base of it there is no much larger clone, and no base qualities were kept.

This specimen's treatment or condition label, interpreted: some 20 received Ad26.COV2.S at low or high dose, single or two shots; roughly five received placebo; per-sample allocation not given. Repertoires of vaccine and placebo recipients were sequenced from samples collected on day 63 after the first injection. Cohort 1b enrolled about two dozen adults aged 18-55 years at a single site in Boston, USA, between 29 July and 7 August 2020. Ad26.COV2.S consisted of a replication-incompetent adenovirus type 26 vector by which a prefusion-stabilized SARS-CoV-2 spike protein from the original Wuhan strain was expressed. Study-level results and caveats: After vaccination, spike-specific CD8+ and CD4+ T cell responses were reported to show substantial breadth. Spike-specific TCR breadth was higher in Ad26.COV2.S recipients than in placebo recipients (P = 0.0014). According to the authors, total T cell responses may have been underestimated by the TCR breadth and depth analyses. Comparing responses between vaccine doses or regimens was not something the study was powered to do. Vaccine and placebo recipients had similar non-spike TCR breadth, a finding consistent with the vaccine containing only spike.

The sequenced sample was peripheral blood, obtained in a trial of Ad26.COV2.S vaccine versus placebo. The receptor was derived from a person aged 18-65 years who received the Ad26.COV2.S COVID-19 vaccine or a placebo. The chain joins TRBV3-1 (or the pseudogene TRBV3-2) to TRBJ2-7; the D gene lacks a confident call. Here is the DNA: TGTGCCAGCAGCCAGATGCCATGGTCCGAGCAGTACTTC. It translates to CASSQMPWSEQYF.